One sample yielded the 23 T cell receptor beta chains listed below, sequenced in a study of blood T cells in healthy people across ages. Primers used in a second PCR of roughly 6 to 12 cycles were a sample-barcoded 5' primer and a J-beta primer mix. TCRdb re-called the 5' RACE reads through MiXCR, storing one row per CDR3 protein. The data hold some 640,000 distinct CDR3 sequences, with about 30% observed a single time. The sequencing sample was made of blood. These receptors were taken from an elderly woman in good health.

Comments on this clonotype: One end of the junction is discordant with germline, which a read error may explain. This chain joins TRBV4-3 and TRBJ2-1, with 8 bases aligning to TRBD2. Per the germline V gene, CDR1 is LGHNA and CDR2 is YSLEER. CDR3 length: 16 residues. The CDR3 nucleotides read TGCGCCTGCAGCCAAGTCGGCGGGGGGCCATACAATGAGCAGTTCTTC. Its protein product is CACSQVGGGPYNEQFF.

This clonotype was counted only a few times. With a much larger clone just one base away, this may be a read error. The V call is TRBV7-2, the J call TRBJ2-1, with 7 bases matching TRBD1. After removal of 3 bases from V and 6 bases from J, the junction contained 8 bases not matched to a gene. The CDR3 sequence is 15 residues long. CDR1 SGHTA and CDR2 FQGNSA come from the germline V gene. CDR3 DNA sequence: TGTGCCAGCAGCTTCGAGGACAGGCGAAGCAATGAGCAGTTCTTC. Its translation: CASSFEDRRSNEQFF.

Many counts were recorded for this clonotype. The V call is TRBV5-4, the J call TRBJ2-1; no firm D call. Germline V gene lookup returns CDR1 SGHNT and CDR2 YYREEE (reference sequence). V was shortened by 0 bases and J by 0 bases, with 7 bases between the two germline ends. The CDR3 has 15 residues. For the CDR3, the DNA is TGTGCCAGCAGCTTGGCCGCATACTCCTACAATGAGCAGTTCTTC. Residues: CASSLAAYSYNEQFF.

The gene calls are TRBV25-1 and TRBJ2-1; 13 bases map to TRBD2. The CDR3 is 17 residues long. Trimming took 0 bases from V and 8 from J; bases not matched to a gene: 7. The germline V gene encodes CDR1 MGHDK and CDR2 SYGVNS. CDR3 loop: CASSEYQGLAGTYEQFF. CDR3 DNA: TGTGCCAGCAGTGAATATCAGGGACTAGCGGGAACCTATGAGCAGTTCTTC.

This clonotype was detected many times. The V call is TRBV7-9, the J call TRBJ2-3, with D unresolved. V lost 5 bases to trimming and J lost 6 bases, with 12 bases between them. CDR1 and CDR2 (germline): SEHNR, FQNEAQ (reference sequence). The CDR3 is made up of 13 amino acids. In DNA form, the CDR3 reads TGTGCCAGCAGCCCTAGGACGCCGGATACGCAGTATTTT. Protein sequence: CASSPRTPDTQYF.

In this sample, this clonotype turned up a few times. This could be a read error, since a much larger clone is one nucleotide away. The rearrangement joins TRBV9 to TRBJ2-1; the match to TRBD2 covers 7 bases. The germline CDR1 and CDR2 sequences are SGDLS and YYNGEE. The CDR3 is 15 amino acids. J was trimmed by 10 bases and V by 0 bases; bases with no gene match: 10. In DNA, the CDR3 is TGTGCCAGCAGCGTAGCTGGCGGGGGATCGGAGGAGCAGTTCTTC. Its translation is CASSVAGGGSEEQFF.

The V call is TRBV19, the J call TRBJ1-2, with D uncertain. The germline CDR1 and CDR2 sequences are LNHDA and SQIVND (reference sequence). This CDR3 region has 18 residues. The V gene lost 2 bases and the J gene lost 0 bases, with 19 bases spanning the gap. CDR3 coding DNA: TGTGCCAGTAGTATACGCCTGGGTCGGCAGCTTACTAACTATGGCTACACCTTC. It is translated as CASSIRLGRQLTNYGYTF.

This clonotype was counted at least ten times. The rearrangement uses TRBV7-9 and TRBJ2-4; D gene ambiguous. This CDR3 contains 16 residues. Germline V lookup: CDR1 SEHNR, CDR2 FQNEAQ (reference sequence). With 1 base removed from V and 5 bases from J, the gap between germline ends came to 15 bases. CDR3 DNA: TGTGCCAGCAGCTTAGACGGCCAGATAGTCGAAAACATTCAGTACTTC. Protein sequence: CASSLDGQIVENIQYF.

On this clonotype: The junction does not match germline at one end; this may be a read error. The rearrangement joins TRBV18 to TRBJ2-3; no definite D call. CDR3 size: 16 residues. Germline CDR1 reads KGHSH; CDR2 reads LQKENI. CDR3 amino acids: CSSSPLMTGSTDTQYF. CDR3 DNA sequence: TGTTCCAGCTCACCACTAATGACTGGCTCCACAGATACGCAGTATTTT.

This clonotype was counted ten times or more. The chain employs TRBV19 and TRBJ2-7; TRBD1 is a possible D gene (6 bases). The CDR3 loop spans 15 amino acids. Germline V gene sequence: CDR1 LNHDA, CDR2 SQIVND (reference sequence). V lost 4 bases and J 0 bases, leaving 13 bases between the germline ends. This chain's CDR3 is CASSRTAVSSYEQYF. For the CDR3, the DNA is TGTGCCAGTAGTAGGACAGCCGTTAGCTCCTACGAGCAGTACTTC.

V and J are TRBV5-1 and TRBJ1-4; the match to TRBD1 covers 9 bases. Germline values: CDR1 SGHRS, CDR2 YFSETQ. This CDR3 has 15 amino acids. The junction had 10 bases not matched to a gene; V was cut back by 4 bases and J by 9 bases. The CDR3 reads CASSGGQGPLKKLFF. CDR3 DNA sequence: TGCGCCAGCAGCGGCGGACAGGGGCCACTCAAAAAACTGTTTTTT.

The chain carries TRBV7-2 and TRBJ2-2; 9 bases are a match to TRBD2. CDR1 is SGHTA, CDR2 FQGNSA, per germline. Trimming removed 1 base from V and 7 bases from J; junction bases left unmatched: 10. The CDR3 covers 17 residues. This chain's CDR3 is CASSLDLREGRGGELFF. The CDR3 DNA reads TGTGCCAGCAGCTTAGATCTGCGGGAGGGCCGTGGCGGGGAGCTGTTTTTT. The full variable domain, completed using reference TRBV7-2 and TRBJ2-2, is GAGVSQSPSNKVTEKGKDVELRCDPISGHTALYWYRQSLGQGLEFLIYFQGNSAPDKSGLPSDRFSAERTGGSVSTLTIQRTQQEDSAVYLCASSLDLREGRGGELFFGEGSRLTVL.

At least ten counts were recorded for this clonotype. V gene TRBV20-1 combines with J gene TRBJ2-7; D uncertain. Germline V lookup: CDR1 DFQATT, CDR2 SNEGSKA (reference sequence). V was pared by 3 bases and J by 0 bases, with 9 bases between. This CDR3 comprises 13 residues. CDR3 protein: CSARFPNSYEQYF. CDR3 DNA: TGCAGTGCTAGGTTCCCCAACTCCTACGAGCAGTACTTC.

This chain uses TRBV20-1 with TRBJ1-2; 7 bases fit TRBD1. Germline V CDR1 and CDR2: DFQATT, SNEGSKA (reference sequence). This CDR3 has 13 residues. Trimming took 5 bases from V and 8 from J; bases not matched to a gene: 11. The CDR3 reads CSAQPDRASGYTF. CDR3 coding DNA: TGCAGTGCTCAACCCGACAGGGCAAGCGGCTACACCTTC.

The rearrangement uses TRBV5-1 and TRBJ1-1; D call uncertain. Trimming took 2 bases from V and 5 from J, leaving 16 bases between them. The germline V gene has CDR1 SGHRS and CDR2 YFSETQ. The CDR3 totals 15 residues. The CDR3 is CASSFILGEGTEAFF. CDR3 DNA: TGCGCCAGCAGCTTCATTTTGGGCGAAGGGACTGAAGCTTTCTTT.

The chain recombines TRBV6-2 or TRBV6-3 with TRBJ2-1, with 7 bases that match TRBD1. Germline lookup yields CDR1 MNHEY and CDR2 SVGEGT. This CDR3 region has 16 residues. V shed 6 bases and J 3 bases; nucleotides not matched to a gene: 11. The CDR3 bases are TGTGCCAGCAGATCTCCTACCGGGACAGTCTACAATGAGCAGTTCTTC. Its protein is CASRSPTGTVYNEQFF.

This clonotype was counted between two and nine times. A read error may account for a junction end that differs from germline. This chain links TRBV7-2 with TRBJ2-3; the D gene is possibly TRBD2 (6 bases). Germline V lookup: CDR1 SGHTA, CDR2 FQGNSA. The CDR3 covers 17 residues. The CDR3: CASSWRVAGSSTDAQYF. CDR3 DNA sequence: TGTGCCAGCAGCTGGAGGGTGGCCGGTTCTAGCACAGATGCGCAGTATTTT.

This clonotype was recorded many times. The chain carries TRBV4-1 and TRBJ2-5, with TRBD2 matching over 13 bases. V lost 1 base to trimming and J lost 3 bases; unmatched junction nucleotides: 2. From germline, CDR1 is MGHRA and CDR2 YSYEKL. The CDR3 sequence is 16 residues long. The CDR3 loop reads CASSQGTSGGEETQYF. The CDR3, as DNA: TGCGCCAGCAGCCAAGGGACTAGCGGGGGAGAAGAGACCCAGTACTTC.

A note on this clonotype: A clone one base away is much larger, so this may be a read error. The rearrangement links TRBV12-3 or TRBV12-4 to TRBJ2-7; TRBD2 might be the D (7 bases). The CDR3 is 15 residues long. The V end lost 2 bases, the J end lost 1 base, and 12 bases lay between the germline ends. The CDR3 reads CASSLWGGPSYEQYF. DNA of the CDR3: TGTGCCAGCAGTTTATGGGGGGGCCCATCCTACGAGCAGTACTTC.

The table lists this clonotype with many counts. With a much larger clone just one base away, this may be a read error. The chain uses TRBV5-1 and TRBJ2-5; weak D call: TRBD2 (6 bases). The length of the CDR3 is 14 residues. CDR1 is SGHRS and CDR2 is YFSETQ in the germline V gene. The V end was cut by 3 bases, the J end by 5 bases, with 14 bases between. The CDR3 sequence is CASSWEAGRETQYF. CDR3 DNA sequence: TGCGCCAGCAGCTGGGAGGCAGGGCGGGAGACCCAGTACTTC.

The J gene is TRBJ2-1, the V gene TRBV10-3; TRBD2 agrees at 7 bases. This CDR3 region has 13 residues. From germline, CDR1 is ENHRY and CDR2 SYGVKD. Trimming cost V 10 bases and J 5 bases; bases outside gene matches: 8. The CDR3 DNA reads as TGTGCCACCGAAGGGCGGGGGAACAATGAGCAGTTCTTC. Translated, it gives CATEGRGNNEQFF.

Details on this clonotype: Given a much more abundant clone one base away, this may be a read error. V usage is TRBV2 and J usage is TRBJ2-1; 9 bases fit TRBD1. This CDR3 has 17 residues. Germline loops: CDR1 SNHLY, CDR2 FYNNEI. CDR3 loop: CASSGFGTGRSCNEQFF. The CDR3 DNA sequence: TGTGCCAGCAGTGGGTTTGGGACAGGGAGGTCCTGCAATGAGCAGTTCTTC.

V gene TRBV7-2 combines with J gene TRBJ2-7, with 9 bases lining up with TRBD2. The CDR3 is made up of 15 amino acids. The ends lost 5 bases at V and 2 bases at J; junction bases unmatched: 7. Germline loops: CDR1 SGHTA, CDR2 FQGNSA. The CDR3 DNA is TGTGCCAGCAGCCCGACCGGACTAGCGACCTACGAGCAGTACTTC. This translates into CASSPTGLATYEQYF.